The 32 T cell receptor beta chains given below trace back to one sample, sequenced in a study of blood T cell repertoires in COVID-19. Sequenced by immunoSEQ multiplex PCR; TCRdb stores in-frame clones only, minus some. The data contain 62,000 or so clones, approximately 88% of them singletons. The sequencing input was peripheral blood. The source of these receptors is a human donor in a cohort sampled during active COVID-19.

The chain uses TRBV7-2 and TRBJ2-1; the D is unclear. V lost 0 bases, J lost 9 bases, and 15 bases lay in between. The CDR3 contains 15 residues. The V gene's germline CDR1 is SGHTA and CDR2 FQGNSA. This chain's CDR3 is CASSLAGDYISEQFF. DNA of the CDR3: TGTGCCAGCAGCTTAGCTGGTGATTACATTTCTGAGCAGTTCTTC.

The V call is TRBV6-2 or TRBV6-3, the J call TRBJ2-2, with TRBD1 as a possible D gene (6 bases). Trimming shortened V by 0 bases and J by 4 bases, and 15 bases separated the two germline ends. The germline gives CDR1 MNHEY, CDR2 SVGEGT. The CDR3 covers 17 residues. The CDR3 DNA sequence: TGTGCCAGCAGTTACTCGGGAATCAGGGGTTCCACCGGGGAGCTGTTTTTT. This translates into CASSYSGIRGSTGELFF.

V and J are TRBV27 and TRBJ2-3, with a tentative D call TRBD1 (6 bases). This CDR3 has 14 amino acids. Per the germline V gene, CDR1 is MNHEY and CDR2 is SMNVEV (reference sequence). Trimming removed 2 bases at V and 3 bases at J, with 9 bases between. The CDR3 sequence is CASSLDRSTDTQYF. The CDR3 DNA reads TGTGCCAGCAGTTTAGACAGGTCAACAGATACGCAGTATTTT.

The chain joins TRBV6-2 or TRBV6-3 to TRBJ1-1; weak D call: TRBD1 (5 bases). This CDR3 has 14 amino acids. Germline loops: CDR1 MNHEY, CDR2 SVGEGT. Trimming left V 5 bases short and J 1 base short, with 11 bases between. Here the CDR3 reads CASSLQVQNTEAFF. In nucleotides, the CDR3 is TGTGCCAGCAGTCTACAGGTGCAGAACACTGAAGCTTTCTTT.

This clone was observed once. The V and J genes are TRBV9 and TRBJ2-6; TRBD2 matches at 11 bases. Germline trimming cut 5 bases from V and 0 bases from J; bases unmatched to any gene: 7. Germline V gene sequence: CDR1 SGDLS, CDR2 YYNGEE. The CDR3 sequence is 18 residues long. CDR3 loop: CASRQTGTSGSGANVLTF. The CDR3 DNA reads TGTGCCAGCAGGCAAACCGGGACTAGCGGCTCTGGGGCCAACGTCCTGACTTTC. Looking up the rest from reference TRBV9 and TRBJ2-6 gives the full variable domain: DSGVTQTPKHLITATGQRVTLRCSPRSGDLSVYWYQQSLDQGLQFLIQYYNGEERAKGNILERFSAQQFPDLHSELNLSSLELGDSALYFCASRQTGTSGSGANVLTFGAGSRLTVL.

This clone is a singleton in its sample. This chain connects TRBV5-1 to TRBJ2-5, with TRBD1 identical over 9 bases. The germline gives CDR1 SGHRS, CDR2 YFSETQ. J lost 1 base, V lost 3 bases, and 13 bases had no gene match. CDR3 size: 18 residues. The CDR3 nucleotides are TGCGCCAGCAGCTCCATTGGGTCCGGGACAGGGACCCAAGAGACCCAGTACTTC. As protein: CASSSIGSGTGTQETQYF.

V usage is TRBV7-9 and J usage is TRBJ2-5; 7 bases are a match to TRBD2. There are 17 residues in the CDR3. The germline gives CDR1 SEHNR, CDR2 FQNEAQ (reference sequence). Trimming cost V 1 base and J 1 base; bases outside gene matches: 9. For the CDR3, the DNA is TGTGCCAGCAGCTTAGGGGAGGGGAGCACCCTCCAAGAGACCCAGTACTTC. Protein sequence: CASSLGEGSTLQETQYF.

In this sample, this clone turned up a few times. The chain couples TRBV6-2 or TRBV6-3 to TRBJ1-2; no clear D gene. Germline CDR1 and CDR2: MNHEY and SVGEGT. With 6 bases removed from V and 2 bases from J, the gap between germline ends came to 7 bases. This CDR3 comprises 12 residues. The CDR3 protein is CASSVLNYGYTF. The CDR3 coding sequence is TGTGCCAGCAGCGTGCTAAACTATGGCTACACCTTC.

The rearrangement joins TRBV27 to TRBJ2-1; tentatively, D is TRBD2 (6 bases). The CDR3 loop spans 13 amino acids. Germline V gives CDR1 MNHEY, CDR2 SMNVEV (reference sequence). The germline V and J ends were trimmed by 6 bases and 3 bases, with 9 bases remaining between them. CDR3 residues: CASRAGSYNEQFF. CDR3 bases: TGTGCCAGCAGGGCGGGAAGCTACAATGAGCAGTTCTTC.

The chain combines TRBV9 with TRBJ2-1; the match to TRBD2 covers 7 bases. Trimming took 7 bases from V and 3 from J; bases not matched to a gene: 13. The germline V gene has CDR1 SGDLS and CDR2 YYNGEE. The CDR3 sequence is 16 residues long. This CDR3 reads CASAVLAASHYNEQFF. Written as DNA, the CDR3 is TGTGCCAGCGCTGTCCTAGCGGCGTCACACTACAATGAGCAGTTCTTC.

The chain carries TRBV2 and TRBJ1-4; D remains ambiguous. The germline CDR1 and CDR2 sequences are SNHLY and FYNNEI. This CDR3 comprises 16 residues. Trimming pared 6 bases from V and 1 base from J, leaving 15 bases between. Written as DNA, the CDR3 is TGTGCCAGCAGCGCACAGCCTACCGGAACTAATGAAAAACTGTTTTTT. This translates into CASSAQPTGTNEKLFF.

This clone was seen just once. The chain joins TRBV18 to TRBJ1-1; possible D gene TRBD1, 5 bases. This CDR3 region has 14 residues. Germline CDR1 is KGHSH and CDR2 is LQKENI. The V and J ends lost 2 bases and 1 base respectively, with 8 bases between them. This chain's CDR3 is CASSPMGGNTEAFF. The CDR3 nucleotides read TGTGCCAGCTCACCAATGGGGGGGAACACTGAAGCTTTCTTT.

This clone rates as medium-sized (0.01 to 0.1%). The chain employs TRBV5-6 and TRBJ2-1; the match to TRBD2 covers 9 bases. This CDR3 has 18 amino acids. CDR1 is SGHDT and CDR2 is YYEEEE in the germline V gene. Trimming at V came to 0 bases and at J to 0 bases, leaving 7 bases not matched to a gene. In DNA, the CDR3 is TGTGCCAGCAGCTTGGAATGGACTAGCGCTAACTCCTACAATGAGCAGTTCTTC. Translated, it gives CASSLEWTSANSYNEQFF.

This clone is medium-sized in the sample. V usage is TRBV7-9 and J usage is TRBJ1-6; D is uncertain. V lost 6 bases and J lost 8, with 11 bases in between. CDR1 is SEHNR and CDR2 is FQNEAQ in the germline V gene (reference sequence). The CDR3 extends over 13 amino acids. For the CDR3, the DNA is TGTGCCAGCAGTCCCGAGGGATATTCACCCCTCCACTTT. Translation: CASSPEGYSPLHF.

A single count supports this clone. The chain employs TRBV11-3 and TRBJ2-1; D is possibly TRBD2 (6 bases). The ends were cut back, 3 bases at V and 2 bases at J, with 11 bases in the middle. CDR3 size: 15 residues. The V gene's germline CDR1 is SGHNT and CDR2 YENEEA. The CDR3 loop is CASSFGREPYNEQFF. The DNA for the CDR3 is TGTGCCAGCAGCTTTGGACGGGAGCCCTACAATGAGCAGTTCTTC.

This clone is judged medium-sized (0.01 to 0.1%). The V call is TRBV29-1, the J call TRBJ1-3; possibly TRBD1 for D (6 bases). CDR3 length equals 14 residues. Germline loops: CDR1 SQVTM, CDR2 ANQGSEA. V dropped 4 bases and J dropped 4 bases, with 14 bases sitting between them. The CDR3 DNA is TGCAGCGTTGCCGACAGGCCCCCCGGAAACACCATATATTTT. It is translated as CSVADRPPGNTIYF. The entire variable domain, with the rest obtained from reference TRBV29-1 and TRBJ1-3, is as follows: SAVISQKPSRDICQRGTSLTIQCQVDSQVTMMFWYRQQPGQSLTLIATANQGSEATYESGFVIDKFPISRPNLTFSTLTVSNMSPEDSSIYLCSVADRPPGNTIYFGEGSWLTVV.

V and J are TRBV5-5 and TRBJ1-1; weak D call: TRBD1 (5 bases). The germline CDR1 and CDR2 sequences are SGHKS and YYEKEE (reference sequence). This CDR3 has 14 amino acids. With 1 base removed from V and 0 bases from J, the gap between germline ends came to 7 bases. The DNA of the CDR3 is TGTGCCAGCAGCTTGTGGGGGGTGAACACTGAAGCTTTCTTT. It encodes CASSLWGVNTEAFF.

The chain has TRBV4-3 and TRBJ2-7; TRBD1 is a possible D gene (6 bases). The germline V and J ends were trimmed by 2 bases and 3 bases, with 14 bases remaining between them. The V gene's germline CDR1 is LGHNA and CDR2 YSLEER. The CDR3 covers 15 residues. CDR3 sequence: CASSQQAGDLYEQYF. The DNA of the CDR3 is TGCGCCAGCAGCCAACAAGCAGGGGACCTCTACGAGCAGTACTTC.

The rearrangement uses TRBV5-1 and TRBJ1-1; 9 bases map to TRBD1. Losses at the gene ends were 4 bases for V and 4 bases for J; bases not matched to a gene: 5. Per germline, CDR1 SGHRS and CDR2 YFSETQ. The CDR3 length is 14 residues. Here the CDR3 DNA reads TGCGCCAGCAGCGCGGACAGGGGCCCCACTGAAGCTTTCTTT. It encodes CASSADRGPTEAFF.

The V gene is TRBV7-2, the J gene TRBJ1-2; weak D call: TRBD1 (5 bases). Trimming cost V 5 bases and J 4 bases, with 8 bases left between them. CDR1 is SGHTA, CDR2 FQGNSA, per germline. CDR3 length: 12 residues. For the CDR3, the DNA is TGTGCCAGCAGCCGAAGGGGCTATGGCTACACCTTC. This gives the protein CASSRRGYGYTF.

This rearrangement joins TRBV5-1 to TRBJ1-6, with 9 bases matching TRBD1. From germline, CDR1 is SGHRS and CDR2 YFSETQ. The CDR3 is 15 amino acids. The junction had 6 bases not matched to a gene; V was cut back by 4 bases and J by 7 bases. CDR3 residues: CASSDAGTGNSPLHF. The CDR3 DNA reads TGCGCCAGCAGCGACGCCGGGACAGGGAATTCACCCCTCCACTTT.

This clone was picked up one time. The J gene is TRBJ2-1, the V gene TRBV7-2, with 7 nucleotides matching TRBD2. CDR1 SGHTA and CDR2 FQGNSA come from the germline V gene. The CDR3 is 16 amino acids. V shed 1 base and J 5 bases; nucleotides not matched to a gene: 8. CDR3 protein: CASSLVGLAVNNEQFF. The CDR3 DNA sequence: TGTGCCAGCAGCTTAGTCGGGCTAGCGGTAAACAATGAGCAGTTCTTC.

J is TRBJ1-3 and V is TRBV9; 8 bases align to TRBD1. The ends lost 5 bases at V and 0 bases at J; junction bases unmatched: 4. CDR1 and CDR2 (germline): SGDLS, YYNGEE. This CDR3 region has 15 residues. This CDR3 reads CASSWTGSSGNTIYF. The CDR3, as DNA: TGTGCCAGCAGTTGGACAGGGAGCTCTGGAAACACCATATATTTT.

CDR3 coding DNA: TGTGCCAGCAGACAGGGTATGAACACTGAAGCTTTCTTT. It specifies CASRQGMNTEAFF. The chain recombines TRBV11-2 with TRBJ1-1; D possibly corresponds to TRBD1 (6 bases). The CDR3 is 13 residues long. V lost 6 bases to trimming and J lost 0 bases, with 8 bases between them. Germline V gives CDR1 SGHAT, CDR2 FQNNGV.

CDR3: CANLRLAGVSDTQYF. CDR3 bases: TGTGCCAACTTAAGACTAGCGGGGGTGTCAGATACGCAGTATTTT. The genes are TRBV6-5 and TRBJ2-3, with 12 bases matching TRBD2. The CDR3 runs 15 residues. Looked up from germline, CDR1 is MNHEY and CDR2 is SVGAGI. Trimming cost V 10 bases and J 4 bases; bases outside gene matches: 9.

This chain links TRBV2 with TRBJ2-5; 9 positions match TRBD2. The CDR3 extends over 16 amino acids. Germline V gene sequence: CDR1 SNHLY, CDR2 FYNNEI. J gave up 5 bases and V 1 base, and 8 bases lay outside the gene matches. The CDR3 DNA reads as TGTGCCAGCAGTGAAGTCGCTAGCGGGGTCCGGGAGACCCAGTACTTC. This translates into CASSEVASGVRETQYF.

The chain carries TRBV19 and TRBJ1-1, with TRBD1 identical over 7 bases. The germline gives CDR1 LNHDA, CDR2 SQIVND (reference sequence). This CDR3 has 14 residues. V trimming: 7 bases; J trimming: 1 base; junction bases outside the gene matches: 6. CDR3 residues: CASKRGQQNTEAFF. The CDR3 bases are TGTGCCAGTAAAAGGGGACAGCAGAACACTGAAGCTTTCTTT.

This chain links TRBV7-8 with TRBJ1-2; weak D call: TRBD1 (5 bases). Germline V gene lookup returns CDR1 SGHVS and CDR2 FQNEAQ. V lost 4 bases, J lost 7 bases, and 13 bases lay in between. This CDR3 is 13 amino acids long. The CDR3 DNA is TGTGCCAGCAGCTCAGACAGCTTGGGTGGCTACACCTTC. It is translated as CASSSDSLGGYTF.

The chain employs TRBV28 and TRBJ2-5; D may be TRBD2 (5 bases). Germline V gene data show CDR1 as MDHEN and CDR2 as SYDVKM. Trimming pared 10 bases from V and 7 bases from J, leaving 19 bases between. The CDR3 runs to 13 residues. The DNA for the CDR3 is TGTGCCACCAAGAGGGATCAGGTAGTGACCCAGTACTTC. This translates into CATKRDQVVTQYF.

The CDR3 reads CASSLMSLAGETQYF. CDR3 DNA sequence: TGTGCCAGCAGCTTGATGAGCCTAGCGGGAGAGACCCAGTACTTC. The V gene is TRBV5-5, the J gene TRBJ2-5; 8 nucleotides align to TRBD2. Germline CDR1 is SGHKS and CDR2 is YYEKEE (reference sequence). V gave up 1 base and J gave up 4 bases; unmatched junction bases: 6. This CDR3 comprises 15 residues.

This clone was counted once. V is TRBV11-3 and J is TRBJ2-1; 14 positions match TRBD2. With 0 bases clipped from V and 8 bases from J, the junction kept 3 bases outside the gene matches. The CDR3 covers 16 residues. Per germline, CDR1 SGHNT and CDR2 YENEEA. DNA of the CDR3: TGTGCCAGCAGCTTAGACGGGACTAGCGGGAGCCATGAGCAGTTCTTC. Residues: CASSLDGTSGSHEQFF.

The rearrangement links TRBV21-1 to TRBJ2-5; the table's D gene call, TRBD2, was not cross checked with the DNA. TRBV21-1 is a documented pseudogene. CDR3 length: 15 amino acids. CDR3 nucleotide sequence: TGTGCCAGCAGCAATAGTTCCAGGGGAGGGGAGACCCAGTACTTC. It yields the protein CASSNSSRGGETQYF.